This entry describes one T cell receptor (beta chain). This sample is drawn from a study of blood T cell repertoires in COVID-19. Study at large: Samples representing acute and convalescent COVID-19 were sourced from the United States, Italy and Spain.

Between the trimmed V and J ends, which lost 3 bases and 13 bases, there was a span of 2 bases. The germline V gene encodes CDR1 LGHNT and CDR2 FRNRAP. This CDR3 region has 8 residues. As processed by the authors: Nucleated cell counts were estimated from reference gene primer amplification. The repertoire was sequenced with immunoSEQ multiplex PCR; TCRdb's copy has only in-frame clones and lacks some. V, J and clone size reflect that table, while D and trimming were determined from the DNA. The sample records 160,000 or so clones, 70% to 90% being singletons. The origin of this receptor is a man aged 60 to 75 with acute or convalescent COVID-19. The material sequenced was peripheral blood. The J gene is TRBJ2-3, the V gene TRBV12-5; no firm D call. This CDR3 reads CASGFEYF. The CDR3 DNA reads as TGTGCTAGTGGTTTCGAGTATTTT.